Here is one T cell receptor beta chain with its context. No antigen is known for it. This specimen belongs to a study of shared clonotypes between healthy human individuals. Clones were sequenced by immunoSEQ multiplex PCR, and TCRdb holds only the in-frame ones, with some missing. The sample shows 1 million to 1.2 million clones, around three quarters of them seen only once. Every contributor of samples was a Caucasian grown-up residing in Nashville, Tennessee. Study results and limitations: There were few donors, and this limited the genetic and exposure-history diversity represented.

The receptor was isolated from a man between 18 and 29 years old in good health. Some clones in this sample may be carry-over from other donors' samples. Sequenced: memory CD4+ T cells from PBMCs. Subset described: CD45RA-negative fraction.

CDR3 amino acids: CASSQWTGYFDEQYF. For the CDR3, the DNA is TGTGCCAGCAGCCAATGGACAGGGTATTTCGACGAGCAGTACTTC. This chain connects TRBV14 to TRBJ2-7; 8 nucleotides match TRBD1. CDR1 SGHDN and CDR2 FVKESK come from the germline V gene. The CDR3 length is 15 residues. Trimming took 2 bases from V and 5 from J; bases not matched to a gene: 8.